The clone carrying this T cell receptor (beta chain) was counted once. This specimen comes from a study of blood T cell repertoires in COVID-19. Study background: Sample material is recorded as cDNA or gDNA derived from T cells, B-cell-depleted T cells, or PBMCs.

Libraries were prepared by immunoSEQ multiplex PCR; TCRdb keeps only in-frame clonotypes and omits some of them. The data contain more than 110,000 clones, about three quarters of them singletons. Germline-derived CDR1 and CDR2 are LNHDA and SQIVND (reference sequence). Deletions cut 3 bases from V and 0 bases from J, with 6 bases between. CDR3 size: 14 residues. The source of this sequence is a woman in her forties or fifties with active or convalescent COVID-19. Sequences were obtained from peripheral blood. The chain joins TRBV19 to TRBJ1-5; D call uncertain. The CDR3 region is CASSIKSSNQPQHF. In nucleotides, the CDR3 is TGTGCCAGTAGTATCAAGAGTAGCAATCAGCCCCAGCATTTT.